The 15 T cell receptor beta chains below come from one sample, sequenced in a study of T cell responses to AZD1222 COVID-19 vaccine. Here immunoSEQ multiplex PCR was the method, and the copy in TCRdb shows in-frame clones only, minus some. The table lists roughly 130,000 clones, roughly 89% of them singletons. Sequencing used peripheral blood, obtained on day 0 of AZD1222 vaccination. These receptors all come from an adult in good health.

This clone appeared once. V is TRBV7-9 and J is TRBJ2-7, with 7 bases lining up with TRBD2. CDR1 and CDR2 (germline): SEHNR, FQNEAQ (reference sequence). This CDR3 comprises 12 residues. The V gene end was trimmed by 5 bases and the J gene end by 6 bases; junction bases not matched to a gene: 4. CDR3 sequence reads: CASSGRASEQYF. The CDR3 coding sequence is TGTGCCAGCAGCGGGAGGGCCTCCGAGCAGTACTTC.

The CDR3 nucleotides are TGCAGCGTTGAAGATCGGACTTGGGGAAGGGGGGACGAAACTGAAGCTTTCTTT. Translated: CSVEDRTWGRGDETEAFF. This chain uses TRBV29-1 with TRBJ1-1, with D possibly being TRBD1 (6 bases). The CDR3 is 18 residues long. Germline lookup yields CDR1 SQVTM and CDR2 ANQGSEA. The V end lost 0 bases, the J end lost 5 bases, and 25 bases lay between the germline ends.

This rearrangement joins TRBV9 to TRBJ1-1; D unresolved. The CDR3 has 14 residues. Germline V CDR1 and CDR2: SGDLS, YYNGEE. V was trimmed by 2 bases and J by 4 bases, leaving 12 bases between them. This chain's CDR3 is CASSVDSGITEAFF. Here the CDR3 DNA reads TGTGCCAGCAGCGTGGACTCCGGAATCACTGAAGCTTTCTTT.

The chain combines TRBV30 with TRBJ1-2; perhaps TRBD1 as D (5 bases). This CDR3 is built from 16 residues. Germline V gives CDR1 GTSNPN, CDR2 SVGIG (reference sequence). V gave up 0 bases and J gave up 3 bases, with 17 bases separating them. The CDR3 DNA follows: TGTGCCTGGAGTGTACGCGGGGGGACGGGTGACTATGGCTACACCTTC. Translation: CAWSVRGGTGDYGYTF.

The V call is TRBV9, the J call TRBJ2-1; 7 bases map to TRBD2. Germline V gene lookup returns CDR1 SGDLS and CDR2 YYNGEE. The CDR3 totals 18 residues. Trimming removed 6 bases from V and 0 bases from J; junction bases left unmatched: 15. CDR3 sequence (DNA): TGTGCCAGCACACTAGCGCATGAAACACTGAACTCCTACAATGAGCAGTTCTTC. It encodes CASTLAHETLNSYNEQFF.

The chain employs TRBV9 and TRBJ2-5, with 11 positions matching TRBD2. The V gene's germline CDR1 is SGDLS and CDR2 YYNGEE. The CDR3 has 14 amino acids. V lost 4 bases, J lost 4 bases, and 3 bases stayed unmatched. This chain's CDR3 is CASSPGTSGETQYF. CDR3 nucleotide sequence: TGTGCCAGCAGCCCCGGGACTAGCGGAGAGACCCAGTACTTC.

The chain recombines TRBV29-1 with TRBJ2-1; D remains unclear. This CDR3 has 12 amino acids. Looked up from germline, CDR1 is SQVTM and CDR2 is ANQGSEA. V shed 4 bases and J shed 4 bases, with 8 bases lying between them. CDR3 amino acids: CSVVLEYNEQFF. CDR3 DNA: TGCAGCGTTGTATTGGAGTACAATGAGCAGTTCTTC.

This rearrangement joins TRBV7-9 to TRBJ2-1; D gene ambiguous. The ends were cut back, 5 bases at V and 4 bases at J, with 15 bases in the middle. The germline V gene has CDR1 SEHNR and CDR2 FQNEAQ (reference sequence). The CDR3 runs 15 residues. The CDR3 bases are TGTGCCAGCAGCCACTCAACGCACCCTTACAATGAGCAGTTCTTC. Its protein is CASSHSTHPYNEQFF. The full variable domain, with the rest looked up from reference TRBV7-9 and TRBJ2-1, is DTGVSQNPRHKITKRGQNVTFRCDPISEHNRLYWYRQTLGQGPEFLTYFQNEAQLEKSRLLSDRFSAERPKGSFSTLEIQRTEQGDSAMYLCASSHSTHPYNEQFFGPGTRLTVL.

This CDR3 reads CASSKALLRGEPDRGGGYEQYF. CDR3 in DNA: TGTGCCAGCAGCAAAGCGCTTTTACGCGGGGAACCCGACAGGGGGGGTGGTTACGAGCAGTACTTC. The chain employs TRBV21-1 and TRBJ2-7; the D call in the table, TRBD1, was not verified against the DNA. TRBV21-1 is an annotated pseudogene. The CDR3 contains 22 residues.

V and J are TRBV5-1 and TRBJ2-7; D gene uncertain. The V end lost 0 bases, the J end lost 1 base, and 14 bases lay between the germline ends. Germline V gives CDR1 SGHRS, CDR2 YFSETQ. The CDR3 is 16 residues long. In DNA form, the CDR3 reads TGCGCCAGCAGCTTGGATTCAGGAGAGCCTTCCTACGAGCAGTACTTC. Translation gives CASSLDSGEPSYEQYF.

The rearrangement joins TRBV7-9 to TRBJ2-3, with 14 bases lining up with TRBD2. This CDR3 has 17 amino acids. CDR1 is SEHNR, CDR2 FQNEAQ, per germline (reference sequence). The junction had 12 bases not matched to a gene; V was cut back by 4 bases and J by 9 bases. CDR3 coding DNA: TGTGCCAGCAGCTCACCTGGACTAGCGGGAGGCTTAGGGACGCAGTATTTT. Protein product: CASSSPGLAGGLGTQYF.

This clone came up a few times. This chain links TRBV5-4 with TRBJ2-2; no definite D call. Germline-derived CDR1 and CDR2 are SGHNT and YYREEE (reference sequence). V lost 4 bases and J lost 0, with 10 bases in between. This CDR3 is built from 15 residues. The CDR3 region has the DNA TGTGCCAGCAGCCCTATCGGTACGAACACCGGGGAGCTGTTTTTT. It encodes CASSPIGTNTGELFF.

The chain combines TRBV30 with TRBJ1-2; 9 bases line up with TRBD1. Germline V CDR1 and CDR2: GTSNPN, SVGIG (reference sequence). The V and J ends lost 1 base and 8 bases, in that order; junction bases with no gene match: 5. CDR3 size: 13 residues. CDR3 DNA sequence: TGTGCCTGGAGTGCCACAGGGGGCTGGGGCTACACCTTC. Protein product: CAWSATGGWGYTF.

The CDR3 loop reads CASSLGGQLGETQYF. The DNA for the CDR3 is TGTGCCAGCAGCTTAGGGGGACAGCTGGGAGAGACCCAGTACTTC. The chain carries TRBV11-3 and TRBJ2-5; 7 nucleotides line up with TRBD1. J gave up 4 bases and V 1 base, and 6 bases lay outside the gene matches. Germline V gene lookup returns CDR1 SGHNT and CDR2 YENEEA. This CDR3 is 15 amino acids long.

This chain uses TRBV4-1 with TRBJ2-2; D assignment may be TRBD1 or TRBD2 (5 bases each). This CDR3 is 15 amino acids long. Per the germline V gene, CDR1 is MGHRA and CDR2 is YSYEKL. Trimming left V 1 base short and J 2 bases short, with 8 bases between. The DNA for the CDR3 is TGCGCCAGCAGCCAAGCACGGGACAACACCGGGGAGCTGTTTTTT. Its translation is CASSQARDNTGELFF.